Given below is one TCR beta chain in context. What it binds is not known. Germline CDR1 is SEHNR and CDR2 is FQNEAQ (reference sequence). The CDR3 consists of 12 residues. These data come from a study of CXCR3-negative and CXCR3-positive naive CD8 T cells. Study outcomes and limitations: Compared with CXCR3-negative naive cells, CXCR3-positive naive cells showed more hydrophobic TRB CDR3s. Diversity in memory CD8+ cells fell much lower than the comparably high levels seen in both naive subsets.

With UMI labels, 5' RACE was used to prepare the TRB cDNA libraries. TCRdb re-called the 5' RACE reads; one entry per CDR3 protein, DNA not given. The sample has 140,000 to 150,000 distinct CDR3 sequences. The sequencing sample was made of naive CXCR3+ CD8+ T cells from blood. Indicated subset: CD45RO-CCR7+CD27+CD95- naive CD8+ T cells expressing CXCR3 (TNR3+). This sequence was found in a human donor in good health. Some clones in this sample may be carry-over from other donors' samples. J is TRBJ2-7 and V is TRBV7-9. CDR3 in amino acids: CASSFTTYEQYF.